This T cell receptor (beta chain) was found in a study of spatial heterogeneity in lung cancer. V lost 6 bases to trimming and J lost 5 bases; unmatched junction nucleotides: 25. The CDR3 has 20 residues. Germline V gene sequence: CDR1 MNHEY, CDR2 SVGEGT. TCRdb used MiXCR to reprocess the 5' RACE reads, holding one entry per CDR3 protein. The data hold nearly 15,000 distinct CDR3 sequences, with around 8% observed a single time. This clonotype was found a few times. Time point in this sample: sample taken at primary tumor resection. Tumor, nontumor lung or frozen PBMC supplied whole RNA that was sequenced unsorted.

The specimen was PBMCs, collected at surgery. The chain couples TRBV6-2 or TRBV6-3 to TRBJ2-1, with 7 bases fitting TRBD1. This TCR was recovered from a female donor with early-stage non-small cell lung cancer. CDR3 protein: CASSPQTGSYSGRTHNEQFF. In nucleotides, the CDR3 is TGTGCCAGCAGCCCCCAGACAGGGAGCTACTCAGGTCGAACACACAATGAGCAGTTCTTC.